Below are 24 T cell receptor beta chains sequenced from a single sample in a study of cytomegalovirus exposure and HLA in healthy donors. PCR involved 60 Vbeta and 13 Jbeta primers. Measured with immunoSEQ multiplex PCR; TCRdb has only the in-frame clones, and not every one. The data hold 150,000 to 200,000 clones, with more than 85% observed a single time. The sequenced material came from PBMCs. All receptors derive from a woman between 18 and 29 years old in good health and CMV-seronegative.

The rearrangement links TRBV10-3 to TRBJ2-5; D is perhaps TRBD2 (6 bases). CDR3 length: 15 amino acids. The V gene's germline CDR1 is ENHRY and CDR2 SYGVKD. The V gene lost 4 bases and the J gene lost 7 bases, with 19 bases spanning the gap. The CDR3 coding sequence is TGTGCCATCAGTGCCGGTAGTCTAGCGACGGTGACCCAGTACTTC. It translates to CAISAGSLATVTQYF.

This chain's CDR3 is CASSQEEGTEAFF. DNA of the CDR3: TGTGCCAGCAGCCAAGAGGAGGGGACTGAAGCTTTCTTT. This chain links TRBV4-2 with TRBJ1-1, with a tentative D call TRBD1 (5 bases). Germline assignment: CDR1 LGHNA and CDR2 YNFKEQ. CDR3 length: 13 residues. The ends were cut back, 0 bases at V and 5 bases at J, with 7 bases in the middle.

V usage is TRBV30 and J usage is TRBJ2-3; 8 bases fit TRBD1. V dropped 7 bases and J dropped 2; count of bases not matched to a gene: 8. This CDR3 has 14 amino acids. Germline V CDR1 and CDR2: GTSNPN, SVGIG (reference sequence). The CDR3 loop reads CASQGAANTDTQYF. The CDR3 DNA follows: TGTGCCTCCCAGGGGGCTGCGAACACAGATACGCAGTATTTT. Together with reference TRBV30 and TRBJ2-3, the CDR3 gives the full variable domain: SQTIHQWPATLVQPVGSPLSLECTVEGTSNPNLYWYRQAAGRGLQLLFYSVGIGQISSEVPQNLSASRPQDRQFILSSKKLLLSDSGFYLCASQGAANTDTQYFGPGTRLTVL.

This clone was detected a few times. The rearrangement links TRBV6-1 to TRBJ1-4; D is unresolved. Germline CDR1 reads MNHNS; CDR2 reads SASEGT. The CDR3 contains 14 residues. Trimming cost V 6 bases and J 8 bases, with 16 bases left between them. CDR3 protein: CASSLVIGGEKLFF. CDR3 nucleotide sequence: TGTGCCAGCAGCCTCGTGATCGGAGGCGAAAAACTGTTTTTT.

The rearrangement joins TRBV11-3 to TRBJ2-3; 13 nucleotides match TRBD2. This CDR3 region has 16 residues. V was pared by 5 bases and J by 6 bases, with 8 bases of the junction left unmatched. The germline V gene has CDR1 SGHNT and CDR2 YENEEA. As DNA, the CDR3 is TGTGCCAGCAGCCAGGGACTAGCGGGGAGCCACGATACGCAGTATTTT. This sequence encodes CASSQGLAGSHDTQYF.

There are a few counts of this clone. The chain is built from TRBV6-1 and TRBJ1-4, with D possibly TRBD1 on 5 matching bases. This CDR3 has 15 residues. Between the trimmed V and J ends, which lost 8 bases and 7 bases, there was a span of 20 bases. CDR1 is MNHNS and CDR2 is SASEGT in the germline V gene. In nucleotides, the CDR3 is TGTGCCAGCTCTCCGGGTAGCAGGGTCGGTGAAAAACTGTTTTTT. As protein: CASSPGSRVGEKLFF.

This clone was counted between two and nine times. J is TRBJ2-3 and V is TRBV7-9, with 9 positions matching TRBD1. This CDR3 has 14 amino acids. CDR1 and CDR2 (germline): SEHNR, FQNEAQ (reference sequence). The J segment lost 4 bases and the V segment lost 6 bases, leaving 5 bases of the junction unmatched. The DNA for the CDR3 is TGTGCCAGCAGAGGGGACAGGGACGCAGATACGCAGTATTTT. This translates into CASRGDRDADTQYF. Full variable domain (remainder filled in from reference TRBV7-9 and TRBJ2-3): DTGVSQNPRHKITKRGQNVTFRCDPISEHNRLYWYRQTLGQGPEFLTYFQNEAQLEKSRLLSDRFSAERPKGSFSTLEIQRTEQGDSAMYLCASRGDRDADTQYFGPGTRLTVL.

This chain uses TRBV5-6 with TRBJ2-1; a weak D match, TRBD2 (6 bases). The germline CDR1 and CDR2 sequences are SGHDT and YYEEEE. The length of the CDR3 is 17 residues. Trimming pared 6 bases from V and 1 base from J, leaving 20 bases between. CDR3 in DNA: TGTGCCAGCACCCCTTGGAGGACCGGGACTTCCTACAATGAGCAGTTCTTC. It is translated as CASTPWRTGTSYNEQFF. The variable domain in full, with the rest retrieved from reference TRBV5-6 and TRBJ2-1, is DAGVTQSPTHLIKTRGQQVTLRCSPKSGHDTVSWYQQALGQGPQFIFQYYEEEERQRGNFPDRFSGHQFPNYSSELNVNALLLGDSALYLCASTPWRTGTSYNEQFFGPGTRLTVL.

The chain employs TRBV5-4 and TRBJ2-5; 16 nucleotides align to TRBD2. The CDR3 loop spans 15 amino acids. Trimming took 4 bases from V and 5 from J; bases not matched to a gene: 2. Germline CDR1 and CDR2: SGHNT and YYREEE (reference sequence). The CDR3 sequence: CASSPGLAGGETQYF. The CDR3 DNA reads TGTGCCAGCAGCCCGGGACTAGCGGGGGGGGAGACCCAGTACTTC. Complete variable domain (other parts from reference TRBV5-4 and TRBJ2-5): ETGVTQSPTHLIKTRGQQVTLRCSSQSGHNTVSWYQQALGQGPQFIFQYYREEENGRGNFPPRFSGLQFPNYSSELNVNALELDDSALYLCASSPGLAGGETQYFGPGTRLLVL.

V usage is TRBV19 and J usage is TRBJ1-1; possibly TRBD1 for D (5 bases). Germline values: CDR1 LNHDA, CDR2 SQIVND (reference sequence). V dropped 6 bases and J dropped 0 bases, with 26 bases sitting between them. This CDR3 spans 19 amino acids. The CDR3 coding sequence is TGTGCCAGTAGCCCTTTTGGAGAGACAATCCTAGGGGTGAACACTGAAGCTTTCTTT. Amino acids: CASSPFGETILGVNTEAFF.

The chain joins TRBV4-1 to TRBJ2-7; TRBD1 agrees at 7 bases. V lost 0 bases, J lost 5 bases, and 4 bases stayed unmatched. Per the germline V gene, CDR1 is MGHRA and CDR2 is YSYEKL. The CDR3 covers 14 residues. CDR3 region: CASSQEGQWDEQYF. The CDR3 DNA is TGCGCCAGCAGCCAAGAGGGACAGTGGGACGAGCAGTACTTC.

V usage is TRBV5-6 and J usage is TRBJ2-3, with TRBD1 identical over 9 bases. This CDR3 region has 16 residues. The germline V gene encodes CDR1 SGHDT and CDR2 YYEEEE. V gave up 1 base and J gave up 0 bases; unmatched junction bases: 3. The CDR3 protein is CASSLTGGESTDTQYF. The CDR3 nucleotides are TGTGCCAGCAGCTTGACAGGGGGCGAGAGCACAGATACGCAGTATTTT. The full variable domain, rest sourced from reference TRBV5-6 and TRBJ2-3, is DAGVTQSPTHLIKTRGQQVTLRCSPKSGHDTVSWYQQALGQGPQFIFQYYEEEERQRGNFPDRFSGHQFPNYSSELNVNALLLGDSALYLCASSLTGGESTDTQYFGPGTRLTVL.

V is TRBV7-9 and J is TRBJ2-1, with TRBD1 matching 10 bases. J was trimmed by 4 bases and V by 0 bases; bases with no gene match: 6. CDR1 and CDR2 (germline): SEHNR, FQNEAQ (reference sequence). The CDR3 is 17 residues long. The CDR3 coding sequence is TGTGCCAGCAGCTTAGCGCCTGGACAGGGGGGGTACAATGAGCAGTTCTTC. Amino acids: CASSLAPGQGGYNEQFF.

This clone was counted between two and nine times. The chain carries TRBV10-3 and TRBJ2-3; tentatively, D is TRBD1 (5 bases). Per germline, CDR1 ENHRY and CDR2 SYGVKD. The CDR3 length is 14 residues. V was shortened by 2 bases and J by 2 bases, with 8 bases between the two germline ends. CDR3 coding DNA: TGTGCCATCAGTGAGGGGGCTACCACAGATACGCAGTATTTT. This codes for CAISEGATTDTQYF.

As for this clone: A junction boundary mismatches the germline segment, possibly from a read error. The V gene is TRBV30, the J gene TRBJ2-2; D perhaps matches TRBD2 (6 bases). CDR3 length equals 13 residues. Germline V lookup: CDR1 GTSNPN, CDR2 SVGIG (reference sequence). The CDR3 DNA reads as TGTGCCCGGAGTGGCGGAGGGAACGGGGAGCTGTTTTTT. Translating it yields CARSGGGNGELFF.

The rearrangement uses TRBV10-2 and TRBJ2-1; a weak D match, TRBD2 (6 bases). Trimming removed 8 bases from V and 8 bases from J, with 10 bases in between. CDR1 is WSHSY and CDR2 is SAAADI in the germline V gene. This CDR3 contains 11 residues. The CDR3 nucleotides read TGCGCCAGCTCATGGGGGGATGAGCAGTTCTTC. It yields the protein CASSWGDEQFF.

The chain combines TRBV9 with TRBJ2-1; a possible D gene is TRBD2 (6 bases). V lost 0 bases and J lost 0, with 19 bases in between. The CDR3 spans 19 residues. Germline V gives CDR1 SGDLS, CDR2 YYNGEE. The CDR3 coding sequence is TGTGCCAGCAGCGTAGTTCCAGCGGGCACCGCGAGCTCCTACAATGAGCAGTTCTTC. This gives the protein CASSVVPAGTASSYNEQFF.

This sequence joins TRBV10-3 and TRBJ2-1, with D perhaps matching TRBD1 (5 bases). Trimming pared 10 bases from V and 2 bases from J, leaving 12 bases between. Germline-derived CDR1 and CDR2 are ENHRY and SYGVKD. This CDR3 region has 13 residues. CDR3 bases: TGTGCCACCTGGACGGACACCTACAATGAGCAGTTCTTC. Translation: CATWTDTYNEQFF.

The rearrangement links TRBV2 to TRBJ1-3, with D possibly TRBD1 on 6 matching bases. There are 15 residues in the CDR3. Germline V gene data show CDR1 as SNHLY and CDR2 as FYNNEI. Trimming pared 5 bases from V and 2 bases from J, leaving 13 bases between. The CDR3: CASSTDSRAGNTIYF. CDR3 sequence (DNA): TGTGCCAGCAGTACGGACAGCCGGGCTGGAAACACCATATATTTT.

Details on this clone: This sample includes further DNA sequences coding for the same CDR3. The rearrangement uses TRBV25-1 and TRBJ1-1; D not certain. Trimming left V 6 bases short and J 1 base short, with 6 bases between. Per germline, CDR1 MGHDK and CDR2 SYGVNS. This CDR3 is 12 amino acids long. The CDR3 region has the DNA TGTGCCAGCAGGCGGGGGAACACTGAAGCTTTCTTT. The encoded protein is CASRRGNTEAFF.

CDR3 in amino acids: CASRDYGDEQFF. For the CDR3, the DNA is TGTGCCAGCCGGGACTACGGCGATGAGCAGTTCTTC. The gene calls are TRBV19 and TRBJ2-1; 7 bases map to TRBD2. CDR1 is LNHDA and CDR2 is SQIVND in the germline V gene (reference sequence). CDR3 length: 12 residues. J gave up 8 bases and V 9 bases, and 7 bases lay outside the gene matches.

The J gene is TRBJ2-1, the V gene TRBV7-2; TRBD2 matches at 14 bases. This CDR3 region has 17 residues. Trimming removed 5 bases from V and 4 bases from J; junction bases left unmatched: 7. CDR1 and CDR2 (germline): SGHTA, FQGNSA. In DNA, the CDR3 is TGTGCCAGCAGCGACAGGACTAGCGGGGGGCGGTACAATGAGCAGTTCTTC. Amino acid sequence: CASSDRTSGGRYNEQFF.

This clone came up a few times. The rearrangement joins TRBV4-3 to TRBJ1-1; 8 bases line up with TRBD1. V trimming: 3 bases; J trimming: 7 bases; junction bases outside the gene matches: 7. Per germline, CDR1 LGHNA and CDR2 YSLEER. The CDR3 covers 14 residues. The CDR3 bases are TGCGCCAGCAGCCACTTGACAGGGGAGGGTGAAGCTTTCTTT. It translates to CASSHLTGEGEAFF.

The rearrangement uses TRBV9 and TRBJ2-7; a weak D match, TRBD2 (5 bases). CDR1 is SGDLS and CDR2 is YYNGEE in the germline V gene. The CDR3 has 15 residues. The V and J ends lost 0 bases and 5 bases respectively, with 15 bases between them. The CDR3 bases are TGTGCCAGCAGCGTAGAAGGACTGGCAAGCAACGAGCAGTACTTC. Its translation is CASSVEGLASNEQYF.